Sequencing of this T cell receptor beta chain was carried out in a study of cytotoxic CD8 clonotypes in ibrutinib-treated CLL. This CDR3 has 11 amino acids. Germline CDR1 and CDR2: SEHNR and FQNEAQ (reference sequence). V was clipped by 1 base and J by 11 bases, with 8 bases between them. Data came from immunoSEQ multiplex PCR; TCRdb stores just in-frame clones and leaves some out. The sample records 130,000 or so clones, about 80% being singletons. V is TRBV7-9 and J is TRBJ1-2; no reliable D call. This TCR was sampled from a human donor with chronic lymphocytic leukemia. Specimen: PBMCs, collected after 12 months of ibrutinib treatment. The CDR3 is CASSLVSGYTF. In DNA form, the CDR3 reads TGTGCCAGCAGCTTAGTTTCCGGATACACCTTC.